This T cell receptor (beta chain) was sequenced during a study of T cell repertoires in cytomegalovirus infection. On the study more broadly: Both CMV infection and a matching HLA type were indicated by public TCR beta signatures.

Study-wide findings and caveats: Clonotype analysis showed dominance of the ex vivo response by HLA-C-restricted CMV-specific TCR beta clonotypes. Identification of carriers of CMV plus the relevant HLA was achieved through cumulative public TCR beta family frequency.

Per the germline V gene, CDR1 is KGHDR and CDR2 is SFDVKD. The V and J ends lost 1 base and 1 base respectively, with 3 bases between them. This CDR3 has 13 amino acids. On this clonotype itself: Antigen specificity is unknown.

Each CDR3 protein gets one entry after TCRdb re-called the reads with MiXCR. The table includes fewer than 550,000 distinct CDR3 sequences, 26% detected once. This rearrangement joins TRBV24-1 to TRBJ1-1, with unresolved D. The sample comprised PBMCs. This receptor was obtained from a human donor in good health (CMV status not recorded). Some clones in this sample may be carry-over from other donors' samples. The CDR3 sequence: CATSDFQNTEAFF. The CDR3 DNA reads TGTGCCACCAGTGATTTCCAGAACACTGAAGCTTTCTTT.